This T cell receptor beta chain was recorded in a study of shared clonotypes between healthy human individuals. Study overall: With ages of 18 to 49, the donors were a couple of women and a few men.

Per germline, CDR1 SQVTM and CDR2 ANQGSEA. With 1 base clipped from V and 2 bases from J, the junction kept 6 bases outside the gene matches. This CDR3 spans 15 amino acids. Points on this clone: What it binds is unknown.

Investigators divided CD4+ cells into CD45RA+ naive and CD45RA-negative memory subsets. TCRdb's table, derived via immunoSEQ multiplex PCR, lists solely in-frame clones and lacks some. The repertoire includes a few hundred thousand clones, around 97% of them detected once, and roughly 0.05% sits in the top ten. Findings of the study overall: Clonotypes shared by all four donors outscored non-shared clonotypes in generation probability. As a rule, naive subsets had a larger estimated richness than memory subsets.

The sequencing input was naive CD4+ T cells sorted from blood. As to subset: CD45RA+ positively selected. This chain links TRBV29-1 with TRBJ2-3; 7 bases fit TRBD2. This clonotype originated in a woman in her twenties or thirties in good health. CDR3 region: CSVEGPGTITDTQYF. CDR3 nucleotides: TGCAGCGTTGAAGGCCCCGGGACTATCACAGATACGCAGTATTTT.